This TCR beta chain was recovered during a study of blood T cells in healthy people across ages (dated by TCRdb to between 2015 and 2016). At the level of the whole study: In model experiments, template switching captured roughly one uniquely barcoded TCR beta cDNA molecule for every two T cells. To avoid experimental bias, donors of different ages were distributed randomly across sequencing lanes. Using the same blood draw, the study looked at two additional independent replicas of 1 million unique cDNA reads for two donors, one aged 18 to 30 and the other aged 80 or older. Using deep sequencing normalized with unique cDNA molecular identifiers, the study measured how TCR beta repertoire diversity changes with age. The donors were divided into four age groups: young (average around 17 years), middle-aged (over 35), aged (62) and long-lived (about 90). Study-wide conclusions, independent of this receptor: Compared with the aged group, the long-lived group had more naive CD4+ T cells, fewer expanded clones and increased TCR diversity, a pattern suggesting age selection. Since profiling was done on bulk unsorted PBMCs, naive and antigen-experienced compartments could not be conclusively compared. Estimates of total diversity based on one million sequenced T cells were regarded as lower bounds and as underestimates. Donor CMV infection status was unknown, potentially confounding age-related changes in expanded clonotypes. A strong correlation was found between observed TCR beta diversity and the percentage of naive T cells measured by flow cytometry. As age increased, observed TCR beta diversity per million T cells dropped in a roughly linear way, and a significant reduction was already evident by age roughly 36.

V loses 1 base, J loses 2 bases, and the germline ends lie 15 bases apart. Taken from the germline V gene (reference sequence), the CDR1 and CDR2 loops are DFQATT and SNEGSKA. The CDR3 covers 16 residues, taking in both the cysteine and the phenylalanine. Only the CDR3 part of the read is kept: 48 bases, read in frame from the first base. With respect to this clonotype: Which antigen it targets is not known. The sample holds no much larger clone one base away, and base qualities are not on file.

The roughly 42 donors, aged about 6 to 90 years, were systemically healthy Caucasian individuals from Russia. Around 10 milliliters of peripheral blood were drawn from each donor into EDTA-treated Vacutainer tubes. Ficoll-Paque density-gradient centrifugation was used to isolate PBMCs, with at least 7 million per sample. Trizol reagent was used to extract total RNA from PBMCs, with at least 6 micrograms per sample. For every donor, flow cytometry on a PBMC aliquot measured the percentage of naive CD45RAhigh/CD27high T cells. Libraries were built with 5' RACE. Sequencing instrument: Illumina HiSeq 2500. A second about 7 to 12 cycle PCR used a sample-barcoded 5' primer and a J-beta primer mix. A template-switch 5' adaptor carrying 12 random nucleotides introduced a unique molecular identifier onto each TCR beta cDNA molecule. Each sample yielded at least 3 million CDR3-containing paired-end reads. All of the RNA was converted into first-strand cDNA using the Mint cDNA synthesis kit, with a TRBC-specific oligonucleotide serving as the primer. All cDNA was treated with uracil-DNA glycosylase and then went through a first 18-cycle PCR with the universal primers M1SS and BC2_uni_R. For the original study's pipeline: Normalization of each sample was performed by random selection of 1 million high-quality reads, each carrying a distinct molecular identifier. Reads sharing molecular identifiers were discarded rather than binned into consensus sequences. MiTCR, set to a Q25 quality threshold and the strictest error-elimination algorithm, was used for CDR3 identification, clonotype clustering and error correction. A nonparametric unseen species model using Euler transformation provided a lower-bound estimate of total TCR beta diversity. Through fastp at Q25 and MiXCR, TCRdb rebuilt clones from the public reads, retaining in-frame beta chains. Duplicate CDR3 protein sequences are folded into a single record with the most common DNA and genes. The V and J calls were determined by TCRdb, not by the authors. Present in this sample are about 1.1 million distinct CDR3 sequences, under 40% of which were seen just once. The top ten clones comprise less than 15% of the sample.

Sample: blood. This sequence originates from a man aged 18 to 30 in good health. This receptor chain uses TRBV20-1 and TRBJ1-5, with the D gene not confidently named. The CDR3 in this case is CSARAIWLGGNQPQHF. The DNA sequence reads TGCAGTGCTAGAGCCATATGGTTGGGCGGCAATCAGCCCCAGCATTTT.